These 9 T cell receptor beta chains were sequenced from one sample in a study of PD-L1 blockade in urothelial cancer. The table came from immunoSEQ multiplex PCR; TCRdb's copy has only in-frame clones and leaves some out. The sample consists of about 110,000 clones, under 95% of them appearing once. Time point indicated: peripheral blood 6 weeks after treatment start. Sequences were derived from PBMCs, sampled around atezolizumab (anti-PD-L1) treatment. The receptors were gathered from a man aged 55-75 years with urothelial cancer.

V usage is TRBV5-4 and J usage is TRBJ2-7, with D maybe TRBD1 (5 bases). Germline CDR1 reads SGHNT; CDR2 reads YYREEE (reference sequence). Deletions cut 10 bases from V and 4 bases from J, with 21 bases between. This CDR3 spans 14 amino acids. Written as DNA, the CDR3 is TGTGCCTACAACACCGGCCAAGGGGCTTACGAGCAGTACTTC. Amino acids: CAYNTGQGAYEQYF.

The chain combines TRBV28 with TRBJ2-3, with a tentative D call TRBD2 (6 bases). Germline CDR1 reads MDHEN; CDR2 reads SYDVKM. CDR3 length: 14 amino acids. V shed 3 bases and J shed 0 bases, with 7 bases lying between them. CDR3 nucleotides: TGTGCCAGCAGTTTTACTAGCAGCACAGATACGCAGTATTTT. It is translated as CASSFTSSTDTQYF.

This sequence joins TRBV7-9 and TRBJ1-4; D gene ambiguous. The CDR3 totals 16 residues. V dropped 2 bases and J dropped 0 bases, with 10 bases sitting between them. CDR1 SEHNR and CDR2 FQNEAQ come from the germline V gene (reference sequence). The DNA for the CDR3 is TGTGCCAGCAGCTTAATGGAGGAAGCAACTAATGAAAAACTGTTTTTT. It yields the protein CASSLMEEATNEKLFF. Combining the CDR3 with reference TRBV7-9 and TRBJ1-4 gives the whole variable domain DTGVSQNPRHKITKRGQNVTFRCDPISEHNRLYWYRQTLGQGPEFLTYFQNEAQLEKSRLLSDRFSAERPKGSFSTLEIQRTEQGDSAMYLCASSLMEEATNEKLFFGSGTQLSVL.

The CDR3 reads CASRWTSTDTQYF. CDR3 coding DNA: TGTGCCAGTAGATGGACTAGCACAGATACGCAGTATTTT. The chain carries TRBV19 and TRBJ2-3; weak D call: TRBD2 (5 bases). Germline assignment: CDR1 LNHDA and CDR2 SQIVND (reference sequence). This CDR3 spans 13 amino acids. The V and J ends lost 6 bases and 0 bases respectively, with 7 bases between them.

Written as DNA, the CDR3 is TGTGCCAGCAGCCAAGGAGGAGGGGGGGAAATCTCTGGAAACACCATATATTTT. Protein: CASSQGGGGEISGNTIYF. The chain employs TRBV4-2 and TRBJ1-3, with D maybe TRBD1 (6 bases). Germline V gene data show CDR1 as LGHNA and CDR2 as YNFKEQ. The V end was cut by 1 base, the J end by 0 bases, with 16 bases between. The CDR3 loop spans 18 amino acids.

The chain joins TRBV28 to TRBJ2-1; tentatively, D is TRBD1 (6 bases). The germline V and J ends were trimmed by 5 bases and 2 bases, with 13 bases remaining between them. CDR1 is MDHEN, CDR2 SYDVKM, per germline. The CDR3 totals 15 residues. The CDR3 DNA is TGTGCCAGCAGTCCGGCAGGGGAGACCTACAATGAGCAGTTCTTC. It is translated as CASSPAGETYNEQFF.

This clone was observed a single time. The chain has TRBV10-3 and TRBJ2-3, with 8 bases lining up with TRBD2. V lost 7 bases and J lost 2; bases outside the gene matches: 11. This CDR3 comprises 16 residues. The germline V gene has CDR1 ENHRY and CDR2 SYGVKD. The chain's CDR3 is CAITSGGEGPTDTQYF. The DNA of the CDR3 is TGTGCCATCACCTCCGGGGGGGAGGGACCCACAGATACGCAGTATTTT.

The chain has TRBV7-9 and TRBJ1-1; TRBD1 matches at 9 bases. The junction had 14 bases not matched to a gene; V was cut back by 5 bases and J by 10 bases. CDR3 size: 15 residues. The V gene's germline CDR1 is SEHNR and CDR2 FQNEAQ (reference sequence). The CDR3 is CASSTETGGARGAFF. The CDR3, as DNA: TGTGCCAGCAGCACCGAAACAGGGGGCGCCCGGGGAGCTTTCTTT.

V gene TRBV29-1 combines with J gene TRBJ2-7; D is unresolved. CDR1 SQVTM and CDR2 ANQGSEA come from the germline V gene. Trimming took off 3 bases at V and 5 bases at J, with 14 bases between the two ends. The CDR3 sequence is 13 residues long. The CDR3 DNA follows: TGCAGCGTTGATTTTGGCAGGCGCAACGAGCAGTACTTC. Its protein product is CSVDFGRRNEQYF.